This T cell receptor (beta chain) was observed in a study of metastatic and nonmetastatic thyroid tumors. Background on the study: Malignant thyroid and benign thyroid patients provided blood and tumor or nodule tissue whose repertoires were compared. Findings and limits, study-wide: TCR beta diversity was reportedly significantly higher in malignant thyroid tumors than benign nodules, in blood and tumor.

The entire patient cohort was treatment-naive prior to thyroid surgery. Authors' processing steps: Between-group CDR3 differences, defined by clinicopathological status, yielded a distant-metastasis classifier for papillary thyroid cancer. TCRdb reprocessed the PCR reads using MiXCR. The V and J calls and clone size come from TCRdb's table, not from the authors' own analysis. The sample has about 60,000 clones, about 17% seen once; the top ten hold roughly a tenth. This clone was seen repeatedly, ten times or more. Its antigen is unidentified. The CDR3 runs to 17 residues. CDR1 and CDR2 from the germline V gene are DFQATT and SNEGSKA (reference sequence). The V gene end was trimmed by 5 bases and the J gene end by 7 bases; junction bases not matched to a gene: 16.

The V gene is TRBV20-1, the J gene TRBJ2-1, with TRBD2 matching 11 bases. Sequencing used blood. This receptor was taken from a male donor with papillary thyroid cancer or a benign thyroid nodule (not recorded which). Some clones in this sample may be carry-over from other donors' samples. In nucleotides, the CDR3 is TGCAGTGCTCCCCAGCCCCTAGCGGGAGGACTATTAAATGAGCAGTTCTTC. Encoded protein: CSAPQPLAGGLLNEQFF.